Listed here is a single T cell receptor beta chain. The antigen is not known. V lost 5 bases and J lost 0, with 13 bases in between. This CDR3 is built from 15 residues. Per the germline V gene, CDR1 is SGHTA and CDR2 is FQGNSA. TCRdb's table, derived via immunoSEQ multiplex PCR, lists solely in-frame clones and lacks some. The data show some 25,000 clones, about 67% seen once. The data are from a study of pediatric ulcerative colitis. Study in general: Several patients showed pancolitis and two showed left-sided colitis. Broader study findings: Rectal pinch biopsies may have included blood-derived T cells, especially in patients with overt colitis.

The rectum was sampled with one to two pinch biopsies at colonoscopy. This chain connects TRBV7-2 to TRBJ1-2; possibly TRBD1 for D (6 bases). Input material: gut tissue. The sequence derives from a boy younger than 18 with severe ulcerative colitis. CDR3 sequence reads: CASSEDRQANYGYTF. Here the CDR3 DNA reads TGTGCCAGCAGCGAAGACAGGCAAGCTAACTATGGCTACACCTTC.